The source of this T cell receptor (beta chain) is a study of shared clonotypes between healthy human individuals. General study results and limits: Expectations were that clonotype sharing among donors would be affected by sequencing depth. Investigators collected only blood, and repertoires in tissues likely differ.

To note about this clone: Antigen specificity is unknown.

Trimming at V came to 0 bases and at J to 2 bases, leaving 13 bases not matched to a gene. The CDR3 covers 18 residues. Germline V lookup: CDR1 LGHNA, CDR2 YSLEER. The repertoire was sequenced with immunoSEQ multiplex PCR; TCRdb's copy has only in-frame clones and lacks some. The data show 1,100,000 or so clones, approximately 80% seen once. Material for sequencing was memory CD4+ T cells from PBMCs. Subset defined: CD45RA-negative fraction. The rearrangement links TRBV4-3 to TRBJ2-7, with 7 bases that match TRBD1. The TCR comes from a man aged 18 to 35 in good health. Some clones in this sample may be carry-over from other donors' samples. The CDR3 protein is CASSQETIFGTVPYEQYF. The CDR3 coding sequence is TGCGCCAGCAGCCAAGAGACCATTTTCGGGACAGTCCCCTACGAGCAGTACTTC.